The 16 T cell receptor beta chains below come from one sample, sequenced in a study of blood T cell repertoires in COVID-19. The assay was immunoSEQ multiplex PCR, and TCRdb's table has in-frame clones only and misses some. This table holds approximately 20,000 clones, roughly nine tenths found once. Material: peripheral blood. The origin of the receptors is a man between 65 and 79 years old with acute or convalescent COVID-19.

This sequence joins TRBV28 and TRBJ2-7; a possible D gene is TRBD1 (6 bases). Trimming took 7 bases from V and 5 from J, leaving 12 bases between them. Germline CDR1 MDHEN, CDR2 SYDVKM. The CDR3 spans 12 residues. CDR3 bases: TGTGCCAGCACACAGGGCCCCCACGAGCAGTACTTC. It specifies CASTQGPHEQYF.

This clone showed up just once. The V gene is TRBV7-2, the J gene TRBJ2-1; D call uncertain. Germline V gene lookup returns CDR1 SGHTA and CDR2 FQGNSA. Trimming took off 4 bases at V and 9 bases at J, with 10 bases between the two ends. The CDR3 sequence is 12 residues long. CDR3: CASSSEDGEQFF. CDR3 coding DNA: TGTGCCAGCAGCTCCGAGGATGGTGAGCAGTTCTTC.

The table lists this clone with a few counts. The gene calls are TRBV14 and TRBJ2-3; D unresolved. Between the trimmed V and J ends, which lost 0 bases and 6 bases, there was a span of 7 bases. CDR1 and CDR2 from the germline V gene are SGHDN and FVKESK. The CDR3 extends over 13 amino acids. The CDR3 region has the DNA TGTGCCAGCAGCCAAGATGCCGGGGATACGCAGTATTTT. It yields the protein CASSQDAGDTQYF.

The chain is built from TRBV29-1 and TRBJ1-4; TRBD1 is a possible D gene (5 bases). The CDR3 length is 14 residues. Germline V gene lookup returns CDR1 SQVTM and CDR2 ANQGSEA. The ends were cut back, 6 bases at V and 13 bases at J, with 24 bases in the middle. The CDR3 bases are TGCAGCGTGGATACAGGAGGGCTCCCAGCAGGACTGTTTTTT. Protein: CSVDTGGLPAGLFF.

The V and J genes are TRBV6-5 and TRBJ2-7; 10 nucleotides match TRBD2. J was trimmed by 5 bases and V by 4 bases; bases with no gene match: 8. Germline values: CDR1 MNHEY, CDR2 SVGAGI. The CDR3 has 15 amino acids. This CDR3 is CASSSSSGSWNEQYF. CDR3 in DNA: TGTGCCAGCAGTTCCTCTAGCGGGAGTTGGAACGAGCAGTACTTC.

The chain couples TRBV18 to TRBJ2-7; 9 positions match TRBD2. The CDR3 totals 13 residues. V lost 3 bases to trimming and J lost 6 bases; unmatched junction nucleotides: 3. CDR1 and CDR2 from the germline V gene are KGHSH and LQKENI. CDR3 loop: CASSPGTSSEQYF. CDR3 in DNA: TGTGCCAGCTCACCCGGGACTAGCAGCGAGCAGTACTTC.

V gene TRBV7-8 combines with J gene TRBJ2-3, with TRBD2 matching 9 bases. CDR3 length: 15 amino acids. The V and J ends lost 4 bases and 5 bases, in that order; junction bases with no gene match: 7. Germline V CDR1 and CDR2: SGHVS, FQNEAQ. The CDR3 spells CASSSGGRAEDTQYF. The CDR3 DNA reads TGTGCCAGCAGCTCGGGCGGGAGGGCCGAAGATACGCAGTATTTT. Full variable domain (outside the CDR3, taken from reference TRBV7-8 and TRBJ2-3): GAGVSQSPRYKVAKRGQDVALRCDPISGHVSLFWYQQALGQGPEFLTYFQNEAQLDKSGLPSDRFFAERPEGSVSTLKIQRTQQEDSAVYLCASSSGGRAEDTQYFGPGTRLTVL.

The rearrangement uses TRBV7-9 and TRBJ2-3; 13 nucleotides line up with TRBD2. CDR1 is SEHNR and CDR2 is FQNEAQ in the germline V gene (reference sequence). The trim removed 5 bases at V and 6 bases at J, leaving 14 bases unmatched. The CDR3 is 18 residues long. This CDR3 is CASSPQTSGRWGLDTQYF. The CDR3 nucleotides are TGTGCCAGCAGCCCACAGACTAGCGGGAGGTGGGGATTGGATACGCAGTATTTT.

The V and J genes are TRBV5-5 and TRBJ2-5; D may be TRBD2 (6 bases). Germline V gene sequence: CDR1 SGHKS, CDR2 YYEKEE (reference sequence). This CDR3 region has 14 residues. V was cut by 0 bases and J by 5 bases, with 11 bases left in between. The CDR3 reads CASSLGGTWETQYF. DNA of the CDR3: TGTGCCAGCAGCTTGGGAGGGACTTGGGAGACCCAGTACTTC.

CDR3 nucleotides: TGCAGTGCTAGTAATAGCGGGAGGCTCAGCGAGCAGTACTTC. Amino acids: CSASNSGRLSEQYF. The J gene is TRBJ2-7, the V gene TRBV20-1, with TRBD2 identical over 10 bases. The trim removed 3 bases at V and 6 bases at J, leaving 8 bases unmatched. Germline assignment: CDR1 DFQATT and CDR2 SNEGSKA (reference sequence). The CDR3 is 14 amino acids.

The rearrangement uses TRBV10-3 and TRBJ2-7; maybe TRBD2 (5 bases). The CDR3 length is 13 residues. V gave up 0 bases and J gave up 5 bases, with 8 bases separating them. From germline, CDR1 is ENHRY and CDR2 SYGVKD. The CDR3 reads CAISESGLHEQYF. The CDR3, as DNA: TGTGCCATCAGTGAGTCCGGACTCCACGAGCAGTACTTC.

This rearrangement joins TRBV3-1 (or the pseudogene TRBV3-2) to TRBJ2-7; tentative D call: TRBD1 (6 bases). CDR1 LGHDT and CDR2 YNNKEL come from the germline V gene (reference sequence). V was trimmed by 1 base and J by 3 bases, leaving 10 bases between them. The CDR3 sequence is 14 residues long. In nucleotides, the CDR3 is TGTGCCAGCAGCCAAGGGGGGCCAGGCTACGAGCAGTACTTC. This translates into CASSQGGPGYEQYF.

The chain is built from TRBV9 and TRBJ2-1; a weak D match, TRBD2 (7 bases). Germline lookup yields CDR1 SGDLS and CDR2 YYNGEE. Trimming removed 0 bases from V and 6 bases from J, with 28 bases in between. The CDR3 has 20 amino acids. Written as DNA, the CDR3 is TGTGCCAGCAGCGTAGAATCCACGGCGGGAGTAAGGGGGGATATCAATGAGCAGTTCTTC. Its protein product is CASSVESTAGVRGDINEQFF.

The chain links TRBV2 to TRBJ1-1; no definite D call. This CDR3 has 14 residues. V was shortened by 6 bases and J by 0 bases, with 11 bases between the two germline ends. CDR1 is SNHLY, CDR2 FYNNEI, per germline. The CDR3 coding sequence is TGTGCCAGCAGCGTGACTCAAATGAACACTGAAGCTTTCTTT. Translating it yields CASSVTQMNTEAFF. The variable domain in full, completed from reference TRBV2 and TRBJ1-1, reads EPEVTQTPSHQVTQMGQEVILRCVPISNHLYFYWYRQILGQKVEFLVSFYNNEISEKSEIFDDQFSVERPDGSNFTLKIRSTKLEDSAMYFCASSVTQMNTEAFFGQGTRLTVV.

The chain recombines TRBV18 with TRBJ1-1; D might be TRBD1 (6 bases). CDR1 KGHSH and CDR2 LQKENI come from the germline V gene. Trimming took 6 bases from V and 6 from J, leaving 17 bases between them. CDR3 length equals 14 residues. CDR3 region: CASSLSTGKAEAFF. Written as DNA, the CDR3 is TGTGCCAGCTCTCTCAGTACAGGGAAGGCTGAAGCTTTCTTT.

CDR3 sequence: CASSQDLRITDTQYF. The CDR3 DNA follows: TGTGCCAGCAGCCAAGATCTGAGAATCACAGATACGCAGTATTTT. The chain combines TRBV4-2 with TRBJ2-3; D is undetermined. Germline CDR1 LGHNA, CDR2 YNFKEQ. Trimming pared 0 bases from V and 2 bases from J, leaving 9 bases between. The CDR3 extends over 15 amino acids.